These 22 T cell receptor beta chains originate from one sample sequenced in a study of blood T cell repertoires in COVID-19. Assay used: immunoSEQ multiplex PCR; TCRdb lists only in-frame clones, some missing. Found here are about 150,000 clones, about 85% of them singletons; the top ten hold around 7%. Specimen: peripheral blood. The receptors stem from a man at least 80 years old with COVID-19, enrolled during active disease.

The genes are TRBV3-1 (or the pseudogene TRBV3-2) and TRBJ2-1, with D maybe TRBD1 (5 bases). The CDR3 is 16 amino acids. Between the trimmed V and J ends, which lost 0 bases and 1 base, there was a span of 10 bases. Per the germline V gene, CDR1 is LGHDT and CDR2 is YNNKEL (reference sequence). The CDR3 sequence is CASSQEQGISYNEQFF. The CDR3 DNA reads TGTGCCAGCAGCCAAGAGCAGGGAATTTCCTACAATGAGCAGTTCTTC.

The rearrangement uses TRBV5-4 and TRBJ1-4; tentatively, D is TRBD1 (5 bases). V was shortened by 4 bases and J by 3 bases, with 13 bases between the two germline ends. Germline CDR1 and CDR2: SGHNT and YYREEE (reference sequence). The length of the CDR3 is 15 residues. DNA of the CDR3: TGTGCCAGCAGCACGGGGGGTGTGGCTAATGAAAAACTGTTTTTT. It specifies CASSTGGVANEKLFF.

This chain links TRBV18 with TRBJ1-3, with D hard to call. This CDR3 region has 14 residues. The V end was cut by 1 base, the J end by 8 bases, with 12 bases between. CDR1 and CDR2 from the germline V gene are KGHSH and LQKENI. CDR3 amino acids: CASSPQGVAHTIYF. The CDR3 region has the DNA TGTGCCAGCTCACCACAGGGAGTAGCGCACACCATATATTTT.

This clone showed up just once. The chain recombines TRBV25-1 with TRBJ1-2; no reliable D call. The CDR3 loop spans 14 amino acids. In germline, CDR1 is MGHDK, CDR2 SYGVNS. Trimming removed 0 bases at V and 7 bases at J, with 12 bases between. The CDR3 is CASSEYNPGRGYTF. Written as DNA, the CDR3 is TGTGCCAGCAGTGAATATAATCCCGGTCGTGGCTACACCTTC.

This chain connects TRBV5-4 to TRBJ2-6, with 9 bases lining up with TRBD1. Trimming cost V 4 bases and J 0 bases; bases outside gene matches: 5. CDR3 length: 17 amino acids. From germline, CDR1 is SGHNT and CDR2 YYREEE (reference sequence). CDR3 in amino acids: CASSPGTGSSGANVLTF. The CDR3 DNA reads as TGTGCCAGCAGCCCGGGGACAGGGTCCTCTGGGGCCAACGTCCTGACTTTC.

The chain carries TRBV19 and TRBJ2-2; the D gene is possibly TRBD2 (7 bases). The V end was cut by 7 bases, the J end by 6 bases, with 21 bases between. The CDR3 is 16 residues long. CDR1 and CDR2 from the germline V gene are LNHDA and SQIVND (reference sequence). The CDR3 reads CASTRGGVVLSGELFF. As DNA, the CDR3 is TGTGCCAGTACCAGGGGAGGGGTTGTACTTTCCGGGGAGCTGTTTTTT.

The V and J genes are TRBV6-2 or TRBV6-3 and TRBJ2-4; 8 bases map to TRBD1. The V and J ends lost 2 bases and 3 bases, in that order; junction bases with no gene match: 9. This CDR3 region has 17 residues. CDR1 and CDR2 from the germline V gene are MNHEY and SVGEGT. CDR3 nucleotides: TGTGCCAGCAGTTACCCACGGACAGGGAGGAACAAAAACATTCAGTACTTC. Amino acid sequence: CASSYPRTGRNKNIQYF.

This clone was detected only once. J is TRBJ2-2 and V is TRBV9; 8 nucleotides align to TRBD1. The ends lost 4 bases at V and 6 bases at J; junction bases unmatched: 5. Germline V lookup: CDR1 SGDLS, CDR2 YYNGEE. The CDR3 runs 14 residues. The CDR3 region is CASSPLQGAGELFF. CDR3 nucleotide sequence: TGTGCCAGCAGCCCATTACAGGGGGCCGGGGAGCTGTTTTTT.

This chain uses TRBV4-2 with TRBJ1-5; 9 bases align to TRBD1. CDR1 is LGHNA, CDR2 YNFKEQ, per germline. The trim removed 0 bases at V and 5 bases at J, leaving 5 bases unmatched. This CDR3 is 16 amino acids long. This CDR3 reads CASSQEDRGGYQPQHF. DNA for the CDR3: TGTGCCAGCAGCCAAGAGGACAGGGGAGGTTATCAGCCCCAGCATTTT.

This rearrangement joins TRBV7-2 to TRBJ1-1; no clear D. CDR1 is SGHTA and CDR2 is FQGNSA in the germline V gene. The CDR3 extends over 13 amino acids. Trimming pared 5 bases from V and 1 base from J, leaving 8 bases between. This CDR3 reads CASSVQSNTEAFF. The CDR3 nucleotides are TGTGCCAGCAGCGTACAGTCGAACACTGAAGCTTTCTTT.

The chain carries TRBV6-5 and TRBJ2-5, with 7 bases aligning to TRBD2. The germline V gene encodes CDR1 MNHEY and CDR2 SVGAGI. This CDR3 has 14 amino acids. The ends lost 6 bases at V and 0 bases at J; junction bases unmatched: 4. CDR3 sequence (DNA): TGTGCCAGCAGCCGAGGACTAGACCAAGAGACCCAGTACTTC. As protein: CASSRGLDQETQYF.

The J gene is TRBJ1-6, the V gene TRBV3-1 (or the pseudogene TRBV3-2); unclear D gene. Germline-derived CDR1 and CDR2 are LGHDT and YNNKEL (reference sequence). The germline V and J ends were trimmed by 1 base and 5 bases, with 3 bases remaining between them. The CDR3 sequence is 13 residues long. The CDR3 protein is CASSQGNNSPLHF. CDR3 nucleotides: TGTGCCAGCAGCCAAGGTAATAATTCACCCCTCCACTTT.

The chain combines TRBV19 with TRBJ1-1, with 9 positions matching TRBD1. This CDR3 spans 12 amino acids. In germline, CDR1 is LNHDA, CDR2 SQIVND (reference sequence). The junction had 3 bases not matched to a gene; V was cut back by 11 bases and J by 2 bases. In DNA form, the CDR3 reads TGTGCCTCGACAGGGGGAAACACTGAAGCTTTCTTT. Its protein product is CASTGGNTEAFF.

The chain employs TRBV7-2 and TRBJ1-5, with a tentative D call TRBD1 (6 bases). From germline, CDR1 is SGHTA and CDR2 FQGNSA. Trimming took off 4 bases at V and 0 bases at J, with 16 bases between the two ends. There are 17 residues in the CDR3. This CDR3 reads CASSSITGSYSNQPQHF. In DNA, the CDR3 is TGTGCCAGCAGCTCCATAACAGGGTCATATAGCAATCAGCCCCAGCATTTT.

V gene TRBV7-8 combines with J gene TRBJ2-3; 7 bases match TRBD2. The CDR3 is 16 amino acids. The ends lost 5 bases at V and 1 base at J; junction bases unmatched: 9. CDR1 and CDR2 (germline): SGHVS, FQNEAQ. The CDR3 DNA is TGTGCCAGCAGCCCCGCGGGAGATAGGGGCACAGATACGCAGTATTTT. It yields the protein CASSPAGDRGTDTQYF. Complete variable domain (other parts from reference TRBV7-8 and TRBJ2-3): GAGVSQSPRYKVAKRGQDVALRCDPISGHVSLFWYQQALGQGPEFLTYFQNEAQLDKSGLPSDRFFAERPEGSVSTLKIQRTQQEDSAVYLCASSPAGDRGTDTQYFGPGTRLTVL.

CDR3 coding DNA: TGTGCCAGTAGTGTCGCTAGTAACTATGGCTACACCTTC. It translates to CASSVASNYGYTF. V usage is TRBV19 and J usage is TRBJ1-2; D is undetermined. Germline loops: CDR1 LNHDA, CDR2 SQIVND (reference sequence). Trimming took off 5 bases at V and 1 base at J, with 8 bases between the two ends. This CDR3 is 13 amino acids long.

The rearrangement joins TRBV21-1 to TRBJ2-5; the D call of TRBD2 is as the table states it, not checked on the DNA. TRBV21-1 is reported as a pseudogene. CDR3 length: 16 amino acids. Written as DNA, the CDR3 is TGTGCCAGCAGCAAACTGAATGGGGCTAGCGGGGAGACCCAGTACTTC. The encoded protein is CASSKLNGASGETQYF.

This clone was recorded once. A much larger clone differs from this one at a single base, so this may be a read error. J is TRBJ2-6 and V is TRBV3-1 (or the pseudogene TRBV3-2); possibly TRBD1 for D (6 bases). Germline values: CDR1 LGHDT, CDR2 YNNKEL (reference sequence). V was cut by 4 bases and J by 2 bases, with 9 bases left in between. This CDR3 contains 15 residues. CDR3 amino acids: CASSLTGTGANVLTF. For the CDR3, the DNA is TGTGCCAGCAGCCTCACAGGGACTGGGGCCAACGTCCTGACTTTC.

The rearrangement joins TRBV2 to TRBJ1-1; tentative D call: TRBD1 (5 bases). The CDR3 spans 14 residues. Per germline, CDR1 SNHLY and CDR2 FYNNEI. V was cut by 1 base and J by 5 bases, with 11 bases left in between. The CDR3 here is CASSEERGGTEAFF. In DNA, the CDR3 is TGTGCCAGCAGTGAAGAACGGGGGGGAACTGAAGCTTTCTTT. Together with reference TRBV2 and TRBJ1-1, the CDR3 gives the full variable domain: EPEVTQTPSHQVTQMGQEVILRCVPISNHLYFYWYRQILGQKVEFLVSFYNNEISEKSEIFDDQFSVERPDGSNFTLKIRSTKLEDSAMYFCASSEERGGTEAFFGQGTRLTVV.

The chain combines TRBV3-1 (or the pseudogene TRBV3-2) with TRBJ2-6, with unresolved D. The V and J ends lost 1 base and 0 bases respectively, with 10 bases between them. CDR3 length: 17 amino acids. Germline V gene data show CDR1 as LGHDT and CDR2 as YNNKEL (reference sequence). The CDR3 nucleotides are TGTGCCAGCAGCCAAGGATTGAGGAGCTCTGGGGCCAACGTCCTGACTTTC. It specifies CASSQGLRSSGANVLTF.

Comments on this clone: This CDR3 is also generated by other DNA sequences in the sample. The V and J genes are TRBV15 and TRBJ1-5, with D hard to call. Trimming left V 0 bases short and J 2 bases short, with 8 bases between. Germline lookup yields CDR1 LNHNV and CDR2 YYDKDF (reference sequence). This CDR3 is 15 amino acids long. The CDR3 loop is CATSRDLTRNQPQHF. As DNA, the CDR3 is TGTGCCACCAGCAGAGATTTGACACGCAATCAGCCCCAGCATTTT.

The chain recombines TRBV7-2 with TRBJ1-6; 7 bases match TRBD1. Unmatched junction bases numbered 10, after V lost 1 base and J lost 7 bases. This CDR3 comprises 17 residues. Germline loops: CDR1 SGHTA, CDR2 FQGNSA. CDR3 region: CASSLGRGGQINSPLHF. The CDR3 DNA reads TGTGCCAGCAGCTTAGGGCGAGGGGGACAGATAAATTCACCCCTCCACTTT.